A selection of T cell receptor beta chains follows, all from one sample in a study of T-cell memory formation after mild COVID-19. TCRdb processed the 5' RACE reads anew with MiXCR; each CDR3 protein has one entry. The sample holds 170,000 or so distinct CDR3 sequences, about a fifth seen once. The sequenced material came from PBMCs or a T cell subset sorted from them (not recorded which). Source of these receptors: an adult woman who had mild COVID-19 (a few samples of this study predate the infection). Cell type and time point are not known. The CDR3 runs from the conserved cysteine through the conserved F or W. Each record gives: J gene, D gene, V gene, clone size, CDR3 protein. D genes are given only for firm matches. Clone size, where shown, is once, few, many, or a class for clones that have expanded.

>TRBJ2-3|.|TRBV5-1|few
CASSTRERSTDTQYF
>TRBJ1-5|.|TRBV19|.
CASSIRIDSNQPQHF
>TRBJ2-1|TRBD2|TRBV12-5|.
CASGLTPGLAGGDEQFF
>TRBJ2-1|.|TRBV19|many
CASSSGGDYNEQFF
>TRBJ2-3|TRBD2|TRBV12-3/TRBV12-4|.
CATGLAGNTDTQYF
>TRBJ2-7|.|TRBV7-2|.
CASSSLLGPVEQYF
>TRBJ2-3|TRBD1|TRBV7-9|many
CATGRGLGTDTQYF
>TRBJ1-3|.|TRBV4-1|.
CASSQGERTGNTIYF
>TRBJ2-1|.|TRBV7-9|.
CASSSGRVSHNEQFF
>TRBJ1-1|.|TRBV9|few
CASSLYSGGNTEAFF